The 2 T cell receptor beta chains listed next were all sequenced from one sample in a study of T cells in Graves' hyperthyroidism and ophthalmopathy. Amplified TCR beta CDR3 regions came from RNA transcripts. The study used the HTBI primer set for a first-round RT-PCR of the TCR CDR3. Via MiXCR, TCRdb re-called the multiplex PCR reads, giving one row per CDR3 protein. The sample contains about 640,000 distinct CDR3 sequences, around 20% of which appear only once. The sample comprised blood. The receptors here all came from a man aged 25 to 45 with Graves' ophthalmopathy.

This clonotype was recorded at least ten times. CDR3 loop: CATSDLSWDGRCNEQFF. CDR3 coding DNA: TGTGCCACCAGTGATTTGTCGTGGGACGGGCGGTGCAATGAGCAGTTCTTC. This rearrangement joins TRBV24-1 to TRBJ2-1; D is possibly TRBD1 or TRBD2 (5 bases each). The CDR3 consists of 17 residues. V was clipped by 0 bases and J by 6 bases, with 17 bases between them. CDR1 KGHDR and CDR2 SFDVKD come from the germline V gene.

This clonotype was picked up a small number of times. This rearrangement joins TRBV24-1 to TRBJ2-2; 8 nucleotides align to TRBD2. J lost 1 base, V lost 3 bases, and 3 bases had no gene match. In germline, CDR1 is KGHDR, CDR2 SFDVKD. CDR3 length equals 16 residues. This CDR3 reads CATSDPLAGNTGELFF. CDR3 sequence (DNA): TGTGCCACCAGTGATCCGCTAGCGGGGAACACCGGGGAGCTGTTTTTT.